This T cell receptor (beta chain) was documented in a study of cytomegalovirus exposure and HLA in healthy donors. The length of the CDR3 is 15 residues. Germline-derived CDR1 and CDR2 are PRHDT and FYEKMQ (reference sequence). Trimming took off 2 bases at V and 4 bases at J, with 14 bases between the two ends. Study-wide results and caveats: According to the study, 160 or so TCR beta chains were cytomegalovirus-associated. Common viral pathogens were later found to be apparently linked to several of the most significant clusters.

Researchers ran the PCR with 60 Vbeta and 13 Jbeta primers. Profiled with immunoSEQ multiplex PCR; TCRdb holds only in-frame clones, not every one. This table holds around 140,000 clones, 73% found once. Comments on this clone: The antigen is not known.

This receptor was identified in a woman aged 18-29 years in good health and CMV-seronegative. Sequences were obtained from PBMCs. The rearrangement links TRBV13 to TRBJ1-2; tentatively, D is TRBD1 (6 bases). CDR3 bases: TGTGCCAGCAGCTTAACAGGGATGCGCAGCTATGGCTACACCTTC. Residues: CASSLTGMRSYGYTF.